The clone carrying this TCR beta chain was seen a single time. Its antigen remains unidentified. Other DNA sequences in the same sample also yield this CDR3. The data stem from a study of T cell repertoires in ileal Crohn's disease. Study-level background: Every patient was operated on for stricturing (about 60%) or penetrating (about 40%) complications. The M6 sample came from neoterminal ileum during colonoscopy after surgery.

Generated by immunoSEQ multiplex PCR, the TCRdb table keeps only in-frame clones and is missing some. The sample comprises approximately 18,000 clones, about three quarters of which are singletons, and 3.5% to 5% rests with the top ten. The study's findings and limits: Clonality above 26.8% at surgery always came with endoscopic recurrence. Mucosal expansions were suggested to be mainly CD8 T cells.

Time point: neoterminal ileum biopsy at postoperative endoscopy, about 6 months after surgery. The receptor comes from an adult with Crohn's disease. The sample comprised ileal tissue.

This chain's CDR3 is CASSYSLAGGIETQYF. CDR3 DNA: TGTGCCAGCAGTTACTCCTTAGCGGGAGGGATTGAGACCCAGTACTTC. J is TRBJ2-5 and V is TRBV6-6; TRBD2 matches at 11 bases. Trimming cost V 0 bases and J 5 bases; bases outside gene matches: 5. The CDR3 has 16 amino acids. Germline CDR1 reads MNHNY; CDR2 reads SVGAGI (reference sequence).